Listed here are 18 T cell receptor beta chains from one sample, sequenced in a study of shared clonotypes between healthy human individuals. In the naive CD8 group, cells lacked CD45RO and were positively selected for CCR7, so terminally differentiated effector memory CD45RA+ cells were left out. The protocol was immunoSEQ multiplex PCR, while the TCRdb copy is restricted to in-frame clones and leaves out a portion. This sample has about 800,000 clones, with around 96% found just once. Sequencing was carried out using naive CD8+ T cells sorted from blood. The receptors were sampled from a man aged 25 to 45 in good health.

The chain has TRBV6-5 and TRBJ1-5; possibly TRBD1 for D (5 bases). The CDR3 has 14 residues. Germline assignment: CDR1 MNHEY and CDR2 SVGAGI. Trimming stripped 6 bases from V and 3 bases from J, with 12 bases between. CDR3 sequence: CASSPGRLNQPQHF. DNA of the CDR3: TGTGCCAGCAGCCCGGGACGGCTCAATCAGCCCCAGCATTTT.

The chain links TRBV6-1 to TRBJ1-1; D remains unclear. The CDR3 runs 15 residues. Trimming stripped 7 bases from V and 2 bases from J, with 17 bases between. Per the germline V gene, CDR1 is MNHNS and CDR2 is SASEGT. The CDR3 here is CASNSPITRNTEAFF. The CDR3 DNA is TGTGCCAGCAACTCCCCCATTACAAGAAACACTGAAGCTTTCTTT.

This chain links TRBV5-4 with TRBJ2-6; 8 bases align to TRBD1. Trimming cost V 1 base and J 9 bases; bases outside gene matches: 9. Germline V gene sequence: CDR1 SGHNT, CDR2 YYREEE (reference sequence). CDR3 length equals 16 residues. In nucleotides, the CDR3 is TGTGCCAGCAGCTTGTCCCTCGGACAGGGTGACAACGTCCTGACTTTC. Translated, it gives CASSLSLGQGDNVLTF.

This chain connects TRBV6-5 to TRBJ1-4; a possible D gene is TRBD1 (5 bases). The V gene's germline CDR1 is MNHEY and CDR2 SVGAGI. V was pared by 6 bases and J by 0 bases, with 11 bases between. This CDR3 is built from 15 residues. As DNA, the CDR3 is TGTGCCAGCAGCCCAGACAGTGCAACTAATGAAAAACTGTTTTTT. This translates into CASSPDSATNEKLFF.

About this clone itself: Other DNA sequences in this sample translate to the same CDR3. The chain carries TRBV9 and TRBJ2-7; D uncertain. V was clipped by 0 bases and J by 6 bases, with 7 bases between them. This CDR3 has 12 amino acids. Germline CDR1 is SGDLS and CDR2 is YYNGEE. The CDR3 DNA reads TGTGCCAGCAGCGTAGAGGGTGGCGAGCAGTACTTC. Translating gives CASSVEGGEQYF.

The chain employs TRBV27 and TRBJ2-3; D call uncertain. Germline V lookup: CDR1 MNHEY, CDR2 SMNVEV (reference sequence). V gave up 10 bases and J gave up 0 bases, with 20 bases separating them. The CDR3 totals 16 residues. The CDR3 region is CATSQVRTLSTDTQYF. The CDR3 DNA is TGTGCCACCTCCCAGGTTAGGACGCTTAGCACAGATACGCAGTATTTT.

The genes are TRBV9 and TRBJ1-2; D gene uncertain. Deletions cut 6 bases from V and 6 bases from J, with 12 bases between. CDR1 and CDR2 (germline): SGDLS, YYNGEE. This CDR3 contains 12 residues. The CDR3 sequence is CASTPRRDGYTF. CDR3 DNA: TGTGCCAGCACCCCCCGAAGGGATGGCTACACCTTC.

The V gene is TRBV4-3, the J gene TRBJ2-3; 13 positions agree with TRBD2. There are 16 residues in the CDR3. With 4 bases clipped from V and 8 bases from J, the junction kept 9 bases outside the gene matches. Germline CDR1 and CDR2: LGHNA and YSLEER. CDR3 region: CASSPGLAGVVGTQYF. The CDR3 nucleotides are TGCGCCAGCAGCCCAGGACTAGCGGGAGTGGTGGGTACGCAGTATTTT.

The chain is built from TRBV5-1 and TRBJ2-1; D gene uncertain. The CDR3 runs to 14 residues. Germline lookup yields CDR1 SGHRS and CDR2 YFSETQ. V lost 1 base and J 0 bases, leaving 5 bases between the germline ends. The DNA of the CDR3 is TGCGCCAGCAGCTTGTACAACTCCTACAATGAGCAGTTCTTC. It translates to CASSLYNSYNEQFF.

This rearrangement joins TRBV6-6 to TRBJ1-1; TRBD1 is a possible D gene (5 bases). Trimming left V 2 bases short and J 4 bases short, with 5 bases between. The germline gives CDR1 MNHNY, CDR2 SVGAGI (reference sequence). The CDR3 runs to 12 residues. The CDR3 spells CASSYGATEAFF. CDR3 sequence (DNA): TGTGCCAGCAGTTACGGGGCCACTGAAGCTTTCTTT.

The chain employs TRBV7-9 and TRBJ1-2; 7 bases map to TRBD1. Germline CDR1 is SEHNR and CDR2 is FQNEAQ (reference sequence). J was trimmed by 2 bases and V by 5 bases; bases with no gene match: 14. The CDR3 length is 17 residues. The CDR3 DNA sequence: TGTGCCAGCAGCAAATCCGGGACAGACTTCTTAAACTATGGCTACACCTTC. Translating gives CASSKSGTDFLNYGYTF. Combining the CDR3 with reference TRBV7-9 and TRBJ1-2 gives the whole variable domain DTGVSQNPRHKITKRGQNVTFRCDPISEHNRLYWYRQTLGQGPEFLTYFQNEAQLEKSRLLSDRFSAERPKGSFSTLEIQRTEQGDSAMYLCASSKSGTDFLNYGYTFGSGTRLTVV.

V and J are TRBV7-2 and TRBJ2-5, with D perhaps assigned TRBD1 or TRBD2 (5 bases each). This CDR3 region has 17 residues. Germline V gene data show CDR1 as SGHTA and CDR2 as FQGNSA. V was clipped by 3 bases and J by 2 bases, with 19 bases between them. CDR3 region: CASSFRGAEWAQETQYF. The CDR3 DNA sequence: TGTGCCAGCAGCTTTCGAGGGGCTGAGTGGGCACAAGAGACCCAGTACTTC.

The chain joins TRBV27 to TRBJ2-2; D may correspond to TRBD1 or TRBD2 (5 bases each). CDR1 is MNHEY, CDR2 SMNVEV, per germline (reference sequence). The CDR3 covers 16 residues. V lost 1 base to trimming and J lost 7 bases, with 16 bases between them. The CDR3 sequence is CASSLWELGDYGELFF. The DNA of the CDR3 is TGTGCCAGCAGTTTATGGGAGTTGGGGGATTACGGGGAGCTGTTTTTT.

J is TRBJ2-5 and V is TRBV27, with a weak D call TRBD1 (5 bases). Trimming shortened V by 4 bases and J by 5 bases, and 11 bases separated the two germline ends. The CDR3 covers 13 residues. Germline CDR1 MNHEY, CDR2 SMNVEV (reference sequence). The CDR3 loop is CASSSSSGETQYF. The CDR3, as DNA: TGTGCCAGCAGTTCTTCTTCAGGGGAGACCCAGTACTTC.

The V gene is TRBV7-3, the J gene TRBJ2-1, with 15 bases fitting TRBD2. The CDR3 is made up of 16 amino acids. V lost 4 bases, J lost 5 bases, and 3 bases stayed unmatched. Germline V lookup: CDR1 SGHTA, CDR2 FQGTGA. CDR3 in amino acids: CASSSWTSGRDNEQFF. In DNA, the CDR3 is TGTGCCAGCAGCTCTTGGACTAGCGGGAGGGACAATGAGCAGTTCTTC.

This chain's CDR3 is CATGGLTVGPDTQYF. The CDR3 DNA sequence: TGTGCCACCGGCGGCCTCACTGTAGGCCCAGATACGCAGTATTTT. The J gene is TRBJ2-3, the V gene TRBV6-6; D gene uncertain. Trimming left V 10 bases short and J 4 bases short, with 21 bases between. From germline, CDR1 is MNHNY and CDR2 SVGAGI (reference sequence). This CDR3 is 15 amino acids long.

V gene TRBV2 combines with J gene TRBJ2-7; 9 bases are shared with TRBD1. V lost 8 bases to trimming and J lost 6 bases; unmatched junction nucleotides: 8. The CDR3 sequence is 13 residues long. The germline CDR1 and CDR2 sequences are SNHLY and FYNNEI. The CDR3, as DNA: TGTGCCAGCCAGCCCGGGACAGGGAGCGAGCAGTACTTC. It translates to CASQPGTGSEQYF. Complete variable domain (other parts from reference TRBV2 and TRBJ2-7): EPEVTQTPSHQVTQMGQEVILRCVPISNHLYFYWYRQILGQKVEFLVSFYNNEISEKSEIFDDQFSVERPDGSNFTLKIRSTKLEDSAMYFCASQPGTGSEQYFGPGTRLTVT.

The chain combines TRBV7-3 with TRBJ2-1; 12 bases match TRBD2. The V segment lost 1 base and the J segment 4 bases; nucleotides outside the gene matches: 2. Germline V gene sequence: CDR1 SGHTA, CDR2 FQGTGA. The CDR3 has 16 amino acids. CDR3: CASSLMGTSGYNEQFF. Here the CDR3 DNA reads TGTGCCAGCAGCTTAATGGGGACTAGCGGGTACAATGAGCAGTTCTTC.